This T cell receptor beta chain derives from a study of T cells in tumors after PD-1 blockade. Study-level background: Either cemiplimab 350 mg every 2 weeks or pembrolizumab 200 mg every 3 weeks was given. Mean per blood sample: 95,000 to 130,000 templates (about 21,000-290,000), around 35,000 unique clonotypes.

Input was about 616 ng to 6,500 ng of genomic DNA from tumor or blood. Clones were sequenced by immunoSEQ multiplex PCR, and TCRdb holds only the in-frame ones, with some missing. The sample contains about 48,000 clones, around 85% of which appear only once. The germline V gene has CDR1 MNHEY and CDR2 SVGAGI. The CDR3 contains 14 residues. The V end lost 7 bases, the J end lost 1 base, and 11 bases lay between the germline ends. The origin of this receptor is a human donor with basal cell carcinoma. The rearrangement uses TRBV6-5 and TRBJ1-3; D gene ambiguous. The sample here was PBMCs, taken before anti-PD-1 treatment. As DNA, the CDR3 is TGTGCCAGCATGAAGTCAGGTTCTGGAAACACCATATATTTT. Protein: CASMKSGSGNTIYF.